Listed below are T cell receptor beta chains from one sample, sequenced in a study of T cell repertoires in breast cancer. TCRdb ran MiXCR on the emulsion pairing reads and lists one entry per CDR3 protein. The data show about 40,000 distinct CDR3 sequences, roughly 42% seen once. Input material: CD8+ T cells. These receptors originate from a pool of human donors with breast cancer or a healthy control (not recorded which). Both conserved end residues are part of each CDR3. D genes are given only for firm matches. Some rows mark clone size as missing; the rest say once, few, many or name a class of expanded clone.

v_call: TRBV7-3
clone_size: -
d_call: -
cdr3_aa: CASSLIRTGELFF

v_call: TRBV2
clone_size: many
d_call: -
cdr3_aa: CASERLTLLYEQYF

v_call: TRBV7-2
clone_size: -
d_call: -
cdr3_aa: CAGSYVWGARNEQFF

v_call: TRBV20-1
clone_size: -
d_call: -
cdr3_aa: CSVSPILDNEQFF

v_call: TRBV29-1
clone_size: -
d_call: TRBD1
cdr3_aa: CSVSRQGSTEAFF

v_call: TRBV6-9
clone_size: -
d_call: -
cdr3_aa: CASSWGGEDNKQFF

v_call: TRBV20-1
clone_size: -
d_call: -
cdr3_aa: CSASTWRDNYEQYF

v_call: TRBV10-3
clone_size: once
d_call: -
cdr3_aa: CAISEVAGYNSPLHF

v_call: TRBV6-2/TRBV6-3
clone_size: few
d_call: -
cdr3_aa: CASSHGRSSYEQYF

v_call: TRBV10-3
clone_size: -
d_call: -
cdr3_aa: CAMRVGNYGYTF

v_call: TRBV28
clone_size: few
d_call: TRBD1
cdr3_aa: CASSYRDRGREAFF

v_call: TRBV7-9
clone_size: -
d_call: TRBD2
cdr3_aa: CASSLDLLAAEQFF

v_call: TRBV10-1
clone_size: -
d_call: -
cdr3_aa: CASPGALQGPRMNTEAFF

v_call: TRBV3-1
clone_size: -
d_call: -
cdr3_aa: CASSLTTGSYSEQFF

v_call: TRBV7-8
clone_size: -
d_call: -
cdr3_aa: CASSLGTVSYEQYF

v_call: TRBV5-4
clone_size: once
d_call: -
cdr3_aa: CASSSTASYEQYF

v_call: TRBV19
clone_size: -
d_call: -
cdr3_aa: CASRLQGAYGYTF

v_call: TRBV2
clone_size: -
d_call: TRBD1
cdr3_aa: CASSDTGDNQPQHF

v_call: TRBV29-1
clone_size: -
d_call: -
cdr3_aa: CSVEGVDTEAFF

v_call: TRBV19
clone_size: -
d_call: -
cdr3_aa: CASSIVGGASSQPQHF

v_call: TRBV11-2
clone_size: few
d_call: -
cdr3_aa: CASSLVRGRERTQYF

v_call: TRBV19
clone_size: -
d_call: -
cdr3_aa: CASSIGSLEQFF

v_call: TRBV6-5
clone_size: few
d_call: TRBD2
cdr3_aa: CASRRTSGGVAKNIQYF

v_call: TRBV7-8
clone_size: -
d_call: -
cdr3_aa: CASSSRLISPLHF

v_call: TRBV4-1
clone_size: -
d_call: -
cdr3_aa: CASSHGDSHQGNYGYTF

v_call: TRBV27
clone_size: -
d_call: -
cdr3_aa: CASSLALRGATWGRPYNGQFF

v_call: TRBV3-1
clone_size: -
d_call: -
cdr3_aa: CASSPNPSSADTQYF

v_call: TRBV27
clone_size: many
d_call: TRBD1
cdr3_aa: CASGGWSNQPQHF

v_call: TRBV6-4
clone_size: -
d_call: -
cdr3_aa: CASSAAPGPPLHF

v_call: TRBV29-1
clone_size: -
d_call: TRBD2
cdr3_aa: CSAGGSGRAGRPDTQYF

v_call: TRBV28
clone_size: -
d_call: -
cdr3_aa: CASSPGSPHQPQHF